Below, 19 T cell receptor beta chains from the same sample are listed, as sequenced in a study of CD8 T cells in Susac syndrome. A quantity of roughly 0.5 to 1 ug RNA underwent reverse transcription using random hexamers. TCRdb called the immunoSEQ multiplex PCR reads again in MiXCR, with one record for every CDR3 protein. This sample has approximately 120,000 distinct CDR3 sequences; about 96% occur once, and the top ten carry just over 0.095%. Sequencing was performed on CD4+ T cells from PBMCs. Source of these receptors: a human donor in good health.

This sequence joins TRBV9 and TRBJ2-3; tentative D call: TRBD2 (6 bases). With 3 bases removed from V and 4 bases from J, the gap between germline ends came to 9 bases. This CDR3 has 13 amino acids. Germline CDR1 SGDLS, CDR2 YYNGEE. This CDR3 reads CASSAGESDTQYF. The CDR3 nucleotides read TGTGCCAGCAGCGCGGGGGAGTCAGATACGCAGTATTTT. Drawing the rest from reference TRBV9 and TRBJ2-3, the complete variable domain is DSGVTQTPKHLITATGQRVTLRCSPRSGDLSVYWYQQSLDQGLQFLIQYYNGEERAKGNILERFSAQQFPDLHSELNLSSLELGDSALYFCASSAGESDTQYFGPGTRLTVL.

The genes are TRBV29-1 and TRBJ1-1, with D maybe TRBD1 (6 bases). V dropped 5 bases and J dropped 7 bases, with 11 bases sitting between them. This CDR3 has 11 amino acids. Germline V lookup: CDR1 SQVTM, CDR2 ANQGSEA. This CDR3 reads CSVRGSIEAFF. The CDR3, as DNA: TGCAGCGTTAGGGGGAGTATTGAAGCTTTCTTT.

This rearrangement joins TRBV10-3 to TRBJ2-1, with TRBD1 matching over 12 bases. Germline lookup yields CDR1 ENHRY and CDR2 SYGVKD. The CDR3 spans 15 residues. With V trimmed by 8 bases and J by 9 bases, 11 bases remained unmatched. CDR3 sequence reads: CAIQVGDRGLGEQFF. The CDR3 region has the DNA TGTGCCATCCAGGTCGGGGACAGGGGGCTCGGTGAGCAGTTCTTC.

The chain combines TRBV29-1 with TRBJ1-2; D gene ambiguous. The CDR3 contains 15 residues. Germline V gene data show CDR1 as SQVTM and CDR2 as ANQGSEA. Trimming took 4 bases from V and 8 from J, leaving 23 bases between them. DNA of the CDR3: TGCAGCGTTGCTCAGCTGCCGGGTTTTCCCAGAGGCTACACCTTC. Translated, it gives CSVAQLPGFPRGYTF.

The chain employs TRBV20-1 and TRBJ1-1, with a possible D match to TRBD1 (6 bases). The CDR3 spans 12 residues. Trimming stripped 3 bases from V and 4 bases from J, with 9 bases between. Germline values: CDR1 DFQATT, CDR2 SNEGSKA (reference sequence). Here the CDR3 reads CSASEGGTEAFF. CDR3 sequence (DNA): TGCAGTGCTAGTGAGGGGGGCACTGAAGCTTTCTTT.

The rearrangement links TRBV20-1 to TRBJ1-5; no definite D call. CDR3 length equals 14 residues. V lost 6 bases and J 8 bases, leaving 20 bases between the germline ends. The germline V gene has CDR1 DFQATT and CDR2 SNEGSKA (reference sequence). Here the CDR3 DNA reads TGCAGTGCCCTTAGTGGGGTGAAGGGTGAGCCCCAGCATTTT. Protein sequence: CSALSGVKGEPQHF.

The V and J genes are TRBV12-3 or TRBV12-4 and TRBJ2-3; possible D gene TRBD2, 5 bases. The V end lost 1 base, the J end lost 9 bases, and 17 bases lay between the germline ends. This CDR3 has 15 residues. This chain's CDR3 is CASSLGRGPPITQYF. CDR3 DNA: TGTGCCAGCAGTTTAGGGCGCGGGCCCCCGATAACGCAGTATTTT.

The V call is TRBV24-1, the J call TRBJ2-5; D is unresolved. This CDR3 spans 12 amino acids. The ends were cut back, 0 bases at V and 5 bases at J, with 3 bases in the middle. Germline-derived CDR1 and CDR2 are KGHDR and SFDVKD. In nucleotides, the CDR3 is TGTGCCACCAGTGATTTGGGGGAGACCCAGTACTTC. Its protein product is CATSDLGETQYF.

The rearrangement uses TRBV29-1 and TRBJ1-2, with no clear D. V was shortened by 3 bases and J by 2 bases, with 7 bases between the two germline ends. From germline, CDR1 is SQVTM and CDR2 ANQGSEA. CDR3 length: 12 amino acids. The CDR3 loop reads CSVELRNYGYTF. In DNA, the CDR3 is TGCAGCGTTGAGCTGCGGAACTATGGCTACACCTTC.

The gene calls are TRBV12-3 or TRBV12-4 and TRBJ2-5; TRBD1 might be the D (6 bases). This CDR3 region has 15 residues. V shed 0 bases and J shed 4 bases, with 12 bases lying between them. The DNA for the CDR3 is TGTGCCAGCAGTTTAGCCCTCGAACAGGGAGAGACCCAGTACTTC. The encoded protein is CASSLALEQGETQYF.

This chain joins TRBV29-1 and TRBJ2-2, with D unresolved. V lost 3 bases to trimming and J lost 4 bases, with 9 bases between them. Germline V gene lookup returns CDR1 SQVTM and CDR2 ANQGSEA. The CDR3 consists of 13 residues. For the CDR3, the DNA is TGCAGCGTTGATCGCCCGCTCACCGGGGAGCTGTTTTTT. It yields the protein CSVDRPLTGELFF.

This sequence joins TRBV29-1 and TRBJ2-7; 8 nucleotides agree with TRBD2. The CDR3 loop spans 13 amino acids. Per the germline V gene, CDR1 is SQVTM and CDR2 is ANQGSEA. V lost 1 base and J lost 6; bases outside the gene matches: 5. CDR3 nucleotides: TGCAGCGTTGAAGGTAGCGGGAAGGGCGAGCAGTACTTC. As protein: CSVEGSGKGEQYF.

This clonotype was found once. The rearrangement uses TRBV10-1 and TRBJ2-7; 9 bases agree with TRBD1. V was pared by 0 bases and J by 4 bases, with 7 bases of the junction left unmatched. Germline values: CDR1 WNHNN, CDR2 SYGVQD (reference sequence). This CDR3 spans 16 amino acids. The CDR3 DNA is TGCGCCAGCAGTGAGTCCCACCGGGACAGGGTTTACGAGCAGTACTTC. It is translated as CASSESHRDRVYEQYF.

V usage is TRBV29-1 and J usage is TRBJ1-3; D is unresolved. The CDR3 extends over 13 amino acids. Trimming stripped 3 bases from V and 7 bases from J, with 13 bases between. Germline values: CDR1 SQVTM, CDR2 ANQGSEA. CDR3 protein: CSVESGGSNTIYF. CDR3 coding DNA: TGCAGCGTTGAGTCGGGCGGGAGCAACACCATATATTTT.

This chain joins TRBV9 and TRBJ2-3; 14 bases fit TRBD2. The germline gives CDR1 SGDLS, CDR2 YYNGEE. V lost 3 bases to trimming and J lost 4 bases; unmatched junction nucleotides: 7. CDR3 length equals 17 residues. This chain's CDR3 is CASSGEGLAGEADTQYF. The CDR3, as DNA: TGTGCCAGCAGCGGCGAGGGACTAGCGGGAGAAGCAGATACGCAGTATTTT.

The chain couples TRBV20-1 to TRBJ1-2; possibly TRBD1 for D (5 bases). CDR3 length: 14 residues. The germline CDR1 and CDR2 sequences are DFQATT and SNEGSKA (reference sequence). Trimming took 0 bases from V and 4 from J, leaving 12 bases between them. The CDR3 region is CSARDSTAGYGYTF. The CDR3 coding sequence is TGCAGTGCTAGAGATTCGACAGCCGGCTATGGCTACACCTTC.

The V and J genes are TRBV5-1 and TRBJ2-7; 7 bases map to TRBD2. Per germline, CDR1 SGHRS and CDR2 YFSETQ. Unmatched junction bases numbered 10, after V lost 0 bases and J lost 4 bases. This CDR3 is 16 amino acids long. CDR3 amino acids: CASSLAGGGMSYEQYF. CDR3 DNA: TGCGCCAGCAGCTTGGCCGGCGGGGGTATGTCATACGAGCAGTACTTC.

The chain has TRBV20-1 and TRBJ2-4; the match to TRBD2 covers 12 bases. Trimming cost V 6 bases and J 0 bases; bases outside gene matches: 3. CDR1 and CDR2 (germline): DFQATT, SNEGSKA (reference sequence). This CDR3 region has 15 residues. In nucleotides, the CDR3 is TGCAGTGCCGAACTAGCGGGGGGAGCCAAAAACATTCAGTACTTC. This codes for CSAELAGGAKNIQYF.

The CDR3 region is CASSLSSEPGRTEAFF. The CDR3 DNA follows: TGCGCCAGCAGCTTGAGCTCGGAGCCTGGGAGGACTGAAGCTTTCTTT. The gene calls are TRBV5-1 and TRBJ1-1; D gene uncertain. Trimming cost V 1 base and J 5 bases, with 18 bases left between them. Germline V gives CDR1 SGHRS, CDR2 YFSETQ. The CDR3 extends over 16 amino acids.